Sequencing of this T cell receptor beta chain was carried out in a study of blood T cell repertoires in COVID-19. V lost 0 bases and J lost 2; bases outside the gene matches: 8. In germline, CDR1 is SGHRS, CDR2 YFSETQ. The CDR3 has 17 residues. This clone was seen only once. Repertoires were generated with immunoSEQ multiplex PCR, while TCRdb's copy carries only in-frame clones and drops some. The sample holds some 76,000 clones, more than 75% seen once. The V call is TRBV5-1, the J call TRBJ2-3; 8 nucleotides match TRBD1. The sequence was collected from a young woman with acute or convalescent COVID-19. The sequenced sample was peripheral blood. Here the CDR3 reads CASSLGPQGANTDTQYF. In nucleotides, the CDR3 is TGCGCCAGCAGCTTGGGTCCCCAGGGGGCAAACACAGATACGCAGTATTTT. The full variable domain, rest sourced from reference TRBV5-1 and TRBJ2-3, is KAGVTQTPRYLIKTRGQQVTLSCSPISGHRSVSWYQQTPGQGLQFLFEYFSETQRNKGNFPGRFSGRQFSNSRSEMNVSTLELGDSALYLCASSLGPQGANTDTQYFGPGTRLTVL.